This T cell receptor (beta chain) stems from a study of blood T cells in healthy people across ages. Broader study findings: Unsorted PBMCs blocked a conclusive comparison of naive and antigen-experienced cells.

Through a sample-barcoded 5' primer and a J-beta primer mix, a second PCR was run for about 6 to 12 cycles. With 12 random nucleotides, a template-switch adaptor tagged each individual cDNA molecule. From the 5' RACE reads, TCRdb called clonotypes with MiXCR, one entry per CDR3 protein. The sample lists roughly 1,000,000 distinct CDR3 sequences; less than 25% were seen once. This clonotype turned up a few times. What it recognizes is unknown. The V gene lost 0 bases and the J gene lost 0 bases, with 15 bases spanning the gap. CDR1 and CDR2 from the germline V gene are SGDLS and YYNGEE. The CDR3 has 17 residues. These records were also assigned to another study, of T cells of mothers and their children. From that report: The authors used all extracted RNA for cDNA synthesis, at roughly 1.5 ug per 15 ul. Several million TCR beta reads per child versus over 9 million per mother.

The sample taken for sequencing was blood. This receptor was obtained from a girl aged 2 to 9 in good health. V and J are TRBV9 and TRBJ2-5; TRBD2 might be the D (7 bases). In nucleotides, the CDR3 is TGTGCCAGCAGCGTAGGCGAGGGGGGGACACACCAAGAGACCCAGTACTTC. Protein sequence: CASSVGEGGTHQETQYF.